This TCR beta chain was sequenced for a study of blood T cell repertoires in COVID-19 (dated by TCRdb to about 2020). In terms of the full investigation: The collaborator samples originated in the United States, Italy and Spain and spanned the acute and convalescent phases of COVID-19. The material from the prospective study consisted of cDNA or gDNA derived from T cells, B-cell-depleted T cells, or PBMCs. Deeply sampled blood TCRbeta repertoires from subjects exposed to, actively infected with, or recovered from COVID-19 were included in the dataset. Samples came from the ongoing ImmuneRACE study (first 160 participants) plus 1,254 subjects from 6 global collaborators. Where available, HLA class I and class II types were obtained from metadata supplied by the sample provider rather than from assay-based typing. The sample metadata nearly always contained a de-identified subject ID, COVID-19 status, age in years and sex. The repertoires were released in a freely available public database intended as a resource for research on the immune response to SARS-CoV-2.

The collaborating institutions used their own protocols to collect whole blood in K2EDTA tubes. Collaborator samples were shipped for TCRbeta analysis as frozen whole blood, isolated PBMCs, or DNA extracted from either sample type. Paper-wide results and their limitations: Clinical and demographic metadata were provided uncurated, with the amount varying by source and participant.

With respect to this clone: No antigen is known for it. No quality values exist for individual bases; no much larger clone is one base distant.

At the junction V is shortened by 0 bases and J by 2 bases, with 8 bases in between. CDR1 and CDR2, per the germline V gene, are MGHRA and YSYEKL. From its cysteine to its phenylalanine, the CDR3 spans 15 amino acids. CDR3 DNA only is kept here, 45 bases in frame from base 1. TCRbeta CDR3 regions were amplified from genomic DNA by means of the immunoSEQ Assay, a bias-controlled multiplex PCR. The original pipeline was this. Nucleated cell counts per sample were estimated from amplification of reference gene primers within the assay. To quantify the absolute abundance of each unique TCRbeta CDR3 rearrangement, sequence reads were collapsed and filtered. For each sample, productive Simpson clonality was calculated by taking the square root of Simpson's diversity index across productive rearrangements. The table was pulled from immuneACCESS by TCRdb, which kept in-frame rearrangements only. Such tables lose some clones; where checked, under half of the loss comes from unresolved V genes, and the rest has no known cause. The DNA gave D and trimming, while V, J and clone size come from that table. The sample table holds tens of thousands of clones, of which roughly 87% were seen once. Approximately 16% of the sample is held by the ten biggest clonotypes.

The sequencing sample was made of peripheral blood. The chain is encoded by TRBV4-1 joined to TRBJ1-3, with a weak D call of TRBD1 (5 bases match). The source is a human donor with active COVID-19. The donor label of this sample is uncertain. CDR3 protein: CASSQDGGTGNTIYF. The DNA sequence is as follows: TGCGCCAGCAGCCAAGACGGGGGGACTGGAAACACCATATATTTT.